A selection of T cell receptor beta chains follows, all from one sample in a study of vaccination and CD4 T cells after COVID-19. These receptors' targets are unknown. TCRdb ran MiXCR on the PCR reads and lists one entry per CDR3 protein. The sample has over 15,000 distinct CDR3 sequences, roughly 50% seen once; the top ten hold about 10%. The source material was CD4+ T cells from blood, cultured in vitro, sampled before SARS-CoV-2 vaccination. These receptor sequences come from a human donor who had recovered from COVID-19. CDR3s include the opening cysteine and the closing phenylalanine or tryptophan. D genes are given only for firm matches. Rows may omit the clone size; those that give it use once, few, many or a size class.

len	d_gene	abundance	v_gene	j_gene	CDR3aa	CDR3nt
12	.	.	TRBV28	TRBJ1-6	CASNLLGEPLHF	TGTGCCAGCAATCTCTTGGGCGAACCCCTCCACTTT
13	.	.	TRBV30	TRBJ2-7	CAWSPGASYEQYF	TGTGCCTGGAGTCCCGGGGCCTCCTACGAGCAGTACTTC
18	TRBD2	.	TRBV7-8	TRBJ2-3	CASSLARRGRGATDTQYF	TGTGCCAGCAGCTTAGCGAGACGCGGGAGGGGGGCCACAGATACGCAGTATTTT
17	TRBD2	.	TRBV6-5	TRBJ2-3	CASSYGLAGGWGDTQYF	TGTGCCAGCAGTTACGGCCTAGCGGGAGGATGGGGAGATACGCAGTATTTT
15	TRBD2	.	TRBV20-1	TRBJ2-7	CSARDPLAGYYEQYF	TGCAGTGCTAGAGATCCACTAGCGGGATACTACGAGCAGTACTTC
16	.	few	TRBV6-2/TRBV6-3	TRBJ1-5	CASRRETRTSNQPQHF	TGTGCCAGCAGACGAGAGACAAGAACAAGCAATCAGCCCCAGCATTTT
17	TRBD2	.	TRBV28	TRBJ2-3	CASSIRRLAGVTDTQYF	TGTGCCAGCAGCATCAGGCGGCTAGCGGGAGTCACAGATACGCAGTATTTT
12	.	few	TRBV7-6	TRBJ1-6	CASSFLHGPLHF	TGTGCCAGCAGCTTCCTTCATGGCCCCCTCCACTTT
15	TRBD2	.	TRBV10-3	TRBJ2-1	CAISDPGGRNNEQFF	TGTGCCATCAGTGACCCAGGCGGGAGAAACAATGAGCAGTTCTTC
14	.	.	TRBV20-1	TRBJ1-5	CSARDFRGNQPQHF	TGCAGTGCTAGAGATTTCAGGGGAAATCAGCCCCAGCATTTT
17	TRBD1	.	TRBV7-8	TRBJ2-3	CASSLEIGTGPFVTQYF	TGTGCCAGCAGCTTAGAAATCGGGACAGGGCCCTTCGTTACGCAGTATTTT
11	.	.	TRBV29-1	TRBJ1-1	CSVDRGTEAFF	TGCAGCGTTGACAGGGGAACTGAAGCTTTCTTT
14	.	.	TRBV10-3	TRBJ2-5	CAISGNTIRETQYF	TGTGCCATCAGTGGAAATACAATCAGGGAGACCCAGTACTTC
14	TRBD1	few	TRBV7-2	TRBJ1-2	CASSLHRGQNGYTF	TGTGCCAGCAGCTTACACAGGGGGCAAAATGGCTACACCTTC
16	.	.	TRBV6-1	TRBJ1-2	CASSAQGPEVDYGYTF	TGTGCCAGCAGTGCCCAGGGACCGGAAGTTGACTATGGCTACACCTTC
15	.	.	TRBV20-1	TRBJ2-7	CSARAPTGNPYEQYF	TGCAGTGCTAGAGCACCGACAGGTAACCCCTACGAGCAGTACTTC
14	.	few	TRBV19	TRBJ1-5	CASSRTLGNQPQHF	TGTGCCAGTAGTAGGACCTTGGGGAATCAGCCCCAGCATTTT
14	.	.	TRBV19	TRBJ1-2	CASRRTRGNYGYTF	TGTGCCAGTAGACGCACGCGGGGAAACTATGGCTACACCTTC
13	TRBD1	.	TRBV6-1	TRBJ1-5	CASSQGASQPQHF	TGTGCCAGTTCACAGGGGGCGAGTCAGCCCCAGCATTTT
15	.	.	TRBV20-1	TRBJ2-1	CSAEGPGESHNEQFF	TGCAGTGCAGAAGGGCCAGGGGAGTCTCACAATGAGCAGTTCTTC
15	.	.	TRBV11-1	TRBJ2-3	CASTPGAGMGDTQYF	TGTGCCAGCACTCCAGGGGCCGGAATGGGAGATACGCAGTATTTT
12	.	.	TRBV20-1	TRBJ2-3	CSAKHSDDTQYF	TGCAGTGCTAAACACTCTGATGATACGCAGTATTTT
19	TRBD2	few	TRBV20-1	TRBJ2-1	CSARGRASGRARLLGEQFF	TGCAGTGCTAGAGGTCGGGCTAGCGGGAGGGCACGTCTTTTGGGTGAGCAGTTCTTC
11	.	.	TRBV2	TRBJ2-7	CASSVEYEQYF	TGTGCCAGCAGTGTCGAGTACGAGCAGTACTTC
12	.	few	TRBV20-1	TRBJ2-5	CSAREGRETQYF	TGCAGTGCTAGAGAGGGACGAGAGACCCAGTACTTC
13	.	few	TRBV7-9	TRBJ2-1	CASSLTLVGEQFF	TGTGCCAGCAGCTTGACCCTGGTCGGTGAGCAGTTCTTC